This TCR beta chain emerged from a study of T cell changes during pregnancy in multiple sclerosis (dated by TCRdb to the late 2010s). Regarding the research as a whole: In women with multiple sclerosis, the researchers looked at how the T cell repertoire shifted as pregnancy progressed.

Worth noting for this clone: Its recognized antigen is unknown. Base qualities are not at hand, and no much larger clone is one base apart.

The CDR3 runs 16 residues from the cysteine to the phenylalanine. CDR3 DNA only is kept here, 48 bases in frame from base 1. The germline V gene provides CDR1 SGHDT and CDR2 YYEEEE. At the junction V is shortened by 4 bases and J by 1 base, with 17 bases in between. The protocol used for the library was the immunoSEQ multiplex PCR assay. In its TCRdb copy, this immuneACCESS table keeps in-frame sequences only and misses some clones. Where compared with another copy, unresolved V genes explain less than half of these, and the others have no known cause. In this sample the table shows about 84,000 clones, approximately 94% of which occur a single time. The ten biggest clones cover roughly 2.5% of the sample.

The source of this sequence is a female donor with multiple sclerosis, enrolled in a pregnancy study. This receptor chain uses TRBV5-6 and TRBJ2-5; the D gene is perhaps TRBD1, from 6 matching bases. Sequenced here: peripheral blood, sampled in the third trimester of pregnancy. The CDR3 protein: CASSPRGGPSQETQYF. Here is the DNA: TGTGCCAGCAGCCCTCGAGGGGGACCGAGCCAAGAGACCCAGTACTTC.